This T cell receptor (beta chain) was observed in a study of T cell responses to AZD1222 COVID-19 vaccine. The table came from immunoSEQ multiplex PCR; TCRdb's copy has only in-frame clones and leaves some out. Here the sample spans more than 95,000 clones, approximately 93% being singletons. As concerns this clone: What it recognizes is unknown.

V lost 3 bases and J lost 5, with 16 bases in between. Germline loops: CDR1 LGHDT, CDR2 YNNKEL (reference sequence). The CDR3 runs to 15 residues. Points from the study as a whole: The donors showed a predominance of white British ancestry and of females, with possible underestimation of clonal diversity. Repertoires in all cases were sampled only once the peak T cell response had passed. Reports say nearly half of spike-specific TCRs go after unmutated variant regions. Only 5 to 7 individuals given AZD1222 were seropositive at baseline.

Sequences were derived from peripheral blood, sampled on day 0 of AZD1222 vaccination. The chain carries TRBV3-1 (or the pseudogene TRBV3-2) and TRBJ2-5, with a possible D match to TRBD2 (5 bases). The sequence derives from an adult in good health. The CDR3 DNA is TGTGCCAGCAGCCAGGCGGGCTTTAGTCGGGAGACCCAGTACTTC. This codes for CASSQAGFSRETQYF.